These 19 T cell receptor beta chains came from one sample sequenced in a study of OX40 agonist ivuxolimab in advanced cancers. Libraries were prepared by immunoSEQ multiplex PCR; TCRdb keeps only in-frame clonotypes and omits some of them. The data hold around 48,000 clones, with under 85% observed a single time. The input for sequencing was CD4+ or CD8+ T cells sorted from blood, taken in a trial of the OX40 agonist ivuxolimab. All receptors come from an adult with an advanced solid tumor such as melanoma, head and neck, liver or kidney cancer.

By frequency in the sample, this clone is medium-sized. This chain links TRBV2 with TRBJ2-3; 8 positions agree with TRBD2. Trimming at V came to 4 bases and at J to 5 bases, leaving 5 bases not matched to a gene. The CDR3 spans 14 residues. The germline gives CDR1 SNHLY, CDR2 FYNNEI. DNA of the CDR3: TGTGCCAGCAGTGCCCCGGGGGGGTTAGATACGCAGTATTTT. Translation gives CASSAPGGLDTQYF.

This chain joins TRBV6-5 and TRBJ1-6; no clear D gene. The germline V and J ends were trimmed by 0 bases and 14 bases, with 8 bases remaining between them. The CDR3 has 12 amino acids. Germline loops: CDR1 MNHEY, CDR2 SVGAGI. The CDR3 region has the DNA TGTGCCAGCAGTTACTCTCCCGGCACCCTCCACTTT. Amino acid sequence: CASSYSPGTLHF.

The chain carries TRBV6-5 and TRBJ2-5; TRBD2 matches 7 bases. The V gene's germline CDR1 is MNHEY and CDR2 SVGAGI. There are 14 residues in the CDR3. Trimming cost V 6 bases and J 5 bases; bases outside gene matches: 9. The CDR3 coding sequence is TGTGCCAGCAGACTCCTCGGGGGGAGGGAGACCCAGTACTTC. It is translated as CASRLLGGRETQYF.

The chain combines TRBV6-6 with TRBJ1-3; a weak D match, TRBD1 (5 bases). The CDR3 is 15 residues long. CDR1 is MNHNY and CDR2 is SVGAGI in the germline V gene (reference sequence). V was clipped by 6 bases and J by 2 bases, with 14 bases between them. CDR3 bases: TGTGCCAGCAGCCCCAGGGTCCTCCCTGGAAACACCATATATTTT. It translates to CASSPRVLPGNTIYF.

DNA of the CDR3: TGCGCCAGCAGCCAAGGTTTCAATCAGCCCCAGCATTTT. Amino acids: CASSQGFNQPQHF. The J gene is TRBJ1-5, the V gene TRBV4-3; D call uncertain. This CDR3 contains 13 residues. Trimming took 1 base from V and 3 from J, leaving 4 bases between them. The germline V gene encodes CDR1 LGHNA and CDR2 YSLEER.

V is TRBV30 and J is TRBJ1-2, with no clear D. Germline CDR1 is GTSNPN and CDR2 is SVGIG (reference sequence). Between the trimmed V and J ends, which lost 4 bases and 4 bases, there was a span of 13 bases. The length of the CDR3 is 13 residues. CDR3 nucleotide sequence: TGTGCCTGGAATTGGTATGAGGGCTATGGCTACACCTTC. The encoded protein is CAWNWYEGYGYTF.

This clone is a singleton in its sample. The V gene is TRBV6-5, the J gene TRBJ1-2; TRBD1 matches 8 bases. Germline assignment: CDR1 MNHEY and CDR2 SVGAGI. V was pared by 5 bases and J by 7 bases, with 9 bases of the junction left unmatched. This CDR3 contains 14 residues. The CDR3 DNA reads as TGTGCCAGCAGTCGCGGTGGACAGGGCTTTGGCTACACCTTC. It is translated as CASSRGGQGFGYTF.

The chain recombines TRBV30 with TRBJ2-7; D uncertain. The CDR3 is 12 amino acids. V was clipped by 1 base and J by 5 bases, with 9 bases between them. CDR1 GTSNPN and CDR2 SVGIG come from the germline V gene (reference sequence). As DNA, the CDR3 is TGTGCCTGGAGTGGACTGAGTAACGAGCAGTACTTC. This encodes CAWSGLSNEQYF.

The V and J genes are TRBV7-2 and TRBJ2-1; 9 bases are a match to TRBD2. From germline, CDR1 is SGHTA and CDR2 FQGNSA. V shed 6 bases and J 6 bases; nucleotides not matched to a gene: 6. The CDR3 spans 14 residues. CDR3 protein: CASRTGGGANEQFF. The CDR3 DNA reads TGTGCCAGCAGGACGGGCGGGGGGGCCAATGAGCAGTTCTTC.

The V call is TRBV9, the J call TRBJ2-3; either TRBD1 or TRBD2 may fit D (5 bases each). Between the trimmed V and J ends, which lost 0 bases and 3 bases, there was a span of 11 bases. CDR1 SGDLS and CDR2 YYNGEE come from the germline V gene. There are 15 residues in the CDR3. In nucleotides, the CDR3 is TGTGCCAGCAGCGTAGCGGTCGAGGGGACAGATACGCAGTATTTT. This gives the protein CASSVAVEGTDTQYF.

The chain combines TRBV19 with TRBJ1-4, with 8 bases identical to TRBD1. Germline V gives CDR1 LNHDA, CDR2 SQIVND (reference sequence). Trimming cost V 5 bases and J 5 bases; bases outside gene matches: 10. The CDR3 loop spans 16 amino acids. CDR3 sequence (DNA): TGTGCCAGTAGTTCTACCTTCGACAGGGGAAATGAAAAACTGTTTTTT. It is translated as CASSSTFDRGNEKLFF. Drawing the rest from reference TRBV19 and TRBJ1-4, the complete variable domain is DGGITQSPKYLFRKEGQNVTLSCEQNLNHDAMYWYRQDPGQGLRLIYYSQIVNDFQKGDIAEGYSVSREKKESFPLTVTSAQKNPTAFYLCASSSTFDRGNEKLFFGSGTQLSVL.

The chain carries TRBV10-3 and TRBJ1-2; D uncertain. Trimming pared 3 bases from V and 8 bases from J, leaving 13 bases between. From germline, CDR1 is ENHRY and CDR2 SYGVKD. The CDR3 consists of 13 residues. This CDR3 is CAISDSRFEGYTF. The CDR3 nucleotides read TGTGCCATCAGTGACTCCCGCTTCGAGGGCTACACCTTC.

Of note for this clone: The sample carries other DNA sequences with the same CDR3. The rearrangement uses TRBV6-5 and TRBJ1-5; unclear D gene. The CDR3 length is 15 residues. Germline V gives CDR1 MNHEY, CDR2 SVGAGI. The germline V and J ends were trimmed by 2 bases and 7 bases, with 15 bases remaining between them. The CDR3 is CASSYGPGPRQPQHF. For the CDR3, the DNA is TGTGCCAGCAGTTACGGTCCGGGTCCCCGGCAGCCCCAGCATTTT.

The chain links TRBV18 to TRBJ2-7; tentatively, D is TRBD1 or TRBD2 (5 bases each). The CDR3 extends over 14 amino acids. From germline, CDR1 is KGHSH and CDR2 LQKENI. V was cut by 3 bases and J by 6 bases, with 15 bases left in between. DNA for the CDR3: TGTGCCAGCTCACCGGAAAGGCTCGGGGCCGAGCAGTACTTC. Its protein is CASSPERLGAEQYF.

V usage is TRBV2 and J usage is TRBJ1-2, with 7 bases identical to TRBD1. This CDR3 has 13 residues. The germline CDR1 and CDR2 sequences are SNHLY and FYNNEI. With 7 bases clipped from V and 14 bases from J, the junction kept 16 bases outside the gene matches. The CDR3 region is CASNGTGEFSGTF. CDR3 coding DNA: TGTGCCAGCAATGGTACAGGGGAGTTTAGCGGGACCTTC.

V usage is TRBV5-4 and J usage is TRBJ1-5, with D uncertain. Trimming removed 1 base from V and 4 bases from J, with 3 bases in between. The CDR3 is 12 residues long. Germline V gene sequence: CDR1 SGHNT, CDR2 YYREEE (reference sequence). This CDR3 is CASSLYNQPQHF. The DNA for the CDR3 is TGTGCCAGCAGCTTGTATAATCAGCCCCAGCATTTT.

The rearrangement links TRBV7-2 to TRBJ2-5, with no clear D. The germline V and J ends were trimmed by 5 bases and 5 bases, with 15 bases remaining between them. Germline CDR1 is SGHTA and CDR2 is FQGNSA. The CDR3 contains 14 residues. DNA of the CDR3: TGTGCCAGCAGCCCGTTCGGTGTTGGGGAGACCCAGTACTTC. Translated: CASSPFGVGETQYF.

Concerning this clone: At one of its ends the junction is not consistent with the germline gene, which may arise from a read error. Different DNA sequences within this sample yield the same CDR3. The DNA for the CDR3 is TGTGCTAGCAGTCTGCGTGGACGGGGAGGCAACACTGAAGCTTTCTTT. Amino acids: CASSLRGRGGNTEAFF. V usage is TRBV7-9 and J usage is TRBJ1-1, with D unresolved. Looked up from germline, CDR1 is SEHNR and CDR2 is FQNEAQ (reference sequence). The CDR3 contains 16 residues.

The chain uses TRBV18 and TRBJ1-2; 8 positions match TRBD1. V lost 1 base, J lost 5 bases, and 15 bases stayed unmatched. The CDR3 runs 18 residues. Germline V gene sequence: CDR1 KGHSH, CDR2 LQKENI. CDR3 sequence (DNA): TGTGCCAGCTCACCACAGGAGTTGCAGGGGGCAAAGGGATATGGCTACACCTTC. Translated: CASSPQELQGAKGYGYTF.